These T cell receptor beta chains were read from a single sample in a study of neurological immune-mediated disorders. TCRdb itself ran the 5' RACE reads through MiXCR, one entry per CDR3 protein. The sample yields under 100,000 distinct CDR3 sequences, approximately 13% seen once. The specimen was PBMCs. Every receptor here comes from a female donor with HTLV-1-associated myelopathy (HAM/TSP). Both conserved end residues are part of each CDR3. D genes are given only for firm matches. Clone size is given for some rows only: seen once, a few or many times, or a class if the clone is expanded.

d_gene: NA; abundance: NA; v_gene: TRBV6-5; j_gene: TRBJ2-3; CDR3aa: CASSYSNTDTQYF; CDR3nt: TGTGCCAGCAGTTACTCGAACACAGATACGCAGTATTTT
d_gene: TRBD1; abundance: many; v_gene: TRBV28; j_gene: TRBJ1-6; CDR3aa: CATRSDRENSPLHF; CDR3nt: TGTGCCACCCGATCCGACAGGGAAAATTCACCCCTCCACTTT
d_gene: NA; abundance: many; v_gene: TRBV15; j_gene: TRBJ2-3; CDR3aa: CATRKVLTDTQYF; CDR3nt: TGTGCTACCCGTAAGGTCCTAACAGATACGCAGTATTTT
d_gene: TRBD2; abundance: many; v_gene: TRBV7-8; j_gene: TRBJ2-7; CDR3aa: CASSLLGGRNEQYF; CDR3nt: TGTGCCAGCAGCTTACTCGGGGGGAGGAACGAGCAGTACTTC
d_gene: NA; abundance: many; v_gene: TRBV20-1; j_gene: TRBJ1-6; CDR3aa: CSARGTGNLGNSPLHF; CDR3nt: TGCAGTGCTAGAGGAACAGGGAACCTAGGCAATTCACCCCTCCACTTT
d_gene: NA; abundance: NA; v_gene: TRBV2; j_gene: TRBJ1-1; CDR3aa: CASSVDWGSEAFF; CDR3nt: TGTGCCAGCAGTGTGGACTGGGGGTCTGAAGCTTTCTTT
d_gene: NA; abundance: many; v_gene: TRBV7-8; j_gene: TRBJ1-1; CDR3aa: CASSLLTGGTEAFF; CDR3nt: TGTGCCAGCAGCTTGTTGACAGGAGGCACTGAAGCTTTCTTT
d_gene: TRBD2; abundance: many; v_gene: TRBV3-1; j_gene: TRBJ2-1; CDR3aa: CASSHTGGSSYNEQFF; CDR3nt: TGTGCCAGCAGCCACACGGGGGGGAGCTCCTACAATGAGCAGTTCTTC
d_gene: NA; abundance: NA; v_gene: TRBV28; j_gene: TRBJ2-3; CDR3aa: CASSFSPGDSESSTYTQYF; CDR3nt: TGTGCCAGCAGTTTTAGTCCCGGTGACTCGGAGTCGAGCACATATACGCAGTATTTT
d_gene: TRBD1; abundance: many; v_gene: TRBV15; j_gene: TRBJ2-7; CDR3aa: CATSSLDREPYEQYF; CDR3nt: TGTGCCACCAGCAGCCTAGACAGGGAACCCTACGAGCAGTACTTC
d_gene: TRBD2; abundance: many; v_gene: TRBV7-6; j_gene: TRBJ2-1; CDR3aa: CASSSRSSGGAGEQFF; CDR3nt: TGTGCCAGCAGCTCAAGATCTAGCGGGGGGGCCGGGGAGCAGTTCTTC
d_gene: NA; abundance: many; v_gene: TRBV6-5; j_gene: TRBJ2-4; CDR3aa: CASSPPAGNIQYF; CDR3nt: TGTGCCAGCAGTCCCCCCGCGGGAAACATTCAGTACTTC
d_gene: TRBD1; abundance: many; v_gene: TRBV5-1; j_gene: TRBJ2-2; CDR3aa: CASSGTGKVSTGELFF; CDR3nt: TGCGCCAGCAGCGGGACAGGGAAGGTTTCCACCGGGGAGCTGTTTTTT
d_gene: NA; abundance: many; v_gene: TRBV2; j_gene: TRBJ2-7; CDR3aa: CASSDSKQKTYEQYF; CDR3nt: TGTGCCAGCAGTGACAGTAAACAGAAAACCTACGAGCAGTACTTC
d_gene: TRBD2; abundance: many; v_gene: TRBV4-1; j_gene: TRBJ2-5; CDR3aa: CASSQALAGGEETQYF; CDR3nt: TGCGCCAGCAGCCAAGCCCTAGCGGGGGGGGAAGAGACCCAGTACTTC
d_gene: TRBD1; abundance: many; v_gene: TRBV12-3/TRBV12-4; j_gene: TRBJ1-6; CDR3aa: CASRQGASNSPLHF; CDR3nt: TGTGCCAGCAGACAGGGGGCGAGTAATTCACCCCTCCACTTT
d_gene: NA; abundance: many; v_gene: TRBV9; j_gene: TRBJ1-4; CDR3aa: CASSVAGQNEKLFF; CDR3nt: TGTGCCAGCAGCGTAGCTGGGCAGAATGAAAAACTGTTTTTT
d_gene: NA; abundance: NA; v_gene: TRBV6-1; j_gene: TRBJ2-5; CDR3aa: CASTRESAETQYF; CDR3nt: TGTGCCAGCACTAGAGAATCTGCGGAGACCCAGTACTTC
d_gene: TRBD2; abundance: few; v_gene: TRBV5-1; j_gene: TRBJ2-1; CDR3aa: CASSFQRGGNGQFF; CDR3nt: TGCGCCAGCAGCTTCCAGCGGGGAGGCAATGGGCAGTTCTTC
d_gene: NA; abundance: NA; v_gene: TRBV12-3/TRBV12-4; j_gene: TRBJ2-1; CDR3aa: CASILESGTEQFF; CDR3nt: TGTGCCAGCATTCTAGAATCCGGGACAGAGCAGTTCTTC
d_gene: TRBD1; abundance: many; v_gene: TRBV12-3/TRBV12-4; j_gene: TRBJ2-3; CDR3aa: CASSSQVTGGRRDTQYF; CDR3nt: TGTGCCAGCAGTTCCCAGGTGACAGGGGGGAGACGAGATACGCAGTATTTT
d_gene: NA; abundance: once; v_gene: TRBV3-1; j_gene: TRBJ2-3; CDR3aa: CASSQDGTQYF; CDR3nt: TGTGCCAGCAGCCAAGATGGCACGCAGTATTTT
d_gene: NA; abundance: many; v_gene: TRBV7-2; j_gene: TRBJ2-2; CDR3aa: CASSFLVVGAGELFF; CDR3nt: TGTGCCAGCAGCTTTCTGGTGGTTGGCGCCGGGGAGCTGTTTTTT
d_gene: TRBD1; abundance: many; v_gene: TRBV29-1; j_gene: TRBJ1-1; CDR3aa: CSVEGRGKNTEAFF; CDR3nt: TGCAGCGTTGAAGGCAGGGGGAAGAACACTGAAGCTTTCTTT
d_gene: TRBD2; abundance: few; v_gene: TRBV9; j_gene: TRBJ2-1; CDR3aa: CASSPPAGLAGYNEQFF; CDR3nt: TGTGCCAGCAGTCCACCCGCGGGACTAGCAGGTTACAATGAGCAGTTCTTC
d_gene: TRBD1; abundance: NA; v_gene: TRBV28; j_gene: TRBJ1-2; CDR3aa: CASSLSGQGAGYTF; CDR3nt: TGTGCCAGCAGTTTGTCGGGACAGGGGGCTGGCTACACCTTC
d_gene: TRBD2; abundance: few; v_gene: TRBV7-2; j_gene: TRBJ2-7; CDR3aa: CASSKGAGGAYEQYF; CDR3nt: TGTGCCAGCAGCAAGGGAGCGGGGGGCGCCTACGAGCAGTACTTC